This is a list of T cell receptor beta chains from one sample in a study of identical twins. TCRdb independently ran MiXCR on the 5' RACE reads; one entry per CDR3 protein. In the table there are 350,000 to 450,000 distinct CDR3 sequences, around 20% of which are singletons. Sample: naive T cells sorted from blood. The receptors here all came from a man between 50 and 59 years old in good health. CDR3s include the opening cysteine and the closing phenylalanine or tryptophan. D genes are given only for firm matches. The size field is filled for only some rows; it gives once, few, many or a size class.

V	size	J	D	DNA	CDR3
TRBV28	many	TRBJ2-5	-	TGTGCCAGCAGTTTATCCGGGGAGGAGACCCAGTACTTC	CASSLSGEETQYF
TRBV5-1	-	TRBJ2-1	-	TGCGCCAGCAGCTTGGCAATCAGGAGCAATGAGCAGTTCTTC	CASSLAIRSNEQFF
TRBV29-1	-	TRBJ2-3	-	TGCCGCGTTCTGGAGGGTGCGCAGTATTTT	CRVLEGAQYF
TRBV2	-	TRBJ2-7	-	TGTGCCAGCAGTGGGGACGTCAGCTCCTACGAGCAGTACTTC	CASSGDVSSYEQYF
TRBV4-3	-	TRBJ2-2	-	TGCGCCAGCAGCCAAGAACAGGGTAGGAAGGCCGGGGAGCTGTTTTTT	CASSQEQGRKAGELFF
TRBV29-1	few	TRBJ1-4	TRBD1	TGCAGCGCCGTGACAGGGGGGAATGAAAAACTGTTTTTT	CSAVTGGNEKLFF
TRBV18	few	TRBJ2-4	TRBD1	TGTGCCAGCTCAGCACCCCTCCGACAGGGGAACATTCAGTACTTC	CASSAPLRQGNIQYF
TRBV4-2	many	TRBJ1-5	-	TGTGCCAGCAGCCAAGACCTTTTGGCCGGGCCCCAGCATTTT	CASSQDLLAGPQHF
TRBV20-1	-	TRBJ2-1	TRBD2	TGCAGTGCTAGGAAGCCCAGCGGGGGACGATACAATGAGCAGTTCTTC	CSARKPSGGRYNEQFF
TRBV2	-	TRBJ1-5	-	TGTGCCAGCAGTGATGAGGGGAACCATCAGCCCCAGCATTTT	CASSDEGNHQPQHF
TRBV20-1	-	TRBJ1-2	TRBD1	TGCAGTGCTCCTCCGGGACAGGGGAACTATGGCTACACCTTC	CSAPPGQGNYGYTF
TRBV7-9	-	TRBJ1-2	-	TGTGCCAGCAGCTCCTCCGGGACGCCCCCGGGCTGCACCTTC	CASSSSGTPPGCTF
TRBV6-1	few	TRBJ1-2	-	TGTGCCAGCAGTGACCAACCGACATGGCATGGCTACACCTTC	CASSDQPTWHGYTF
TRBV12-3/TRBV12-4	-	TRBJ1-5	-	TGTGCCAGCAGTTTACTAGATCAGCCCCAGCATTTT	CASSLLDQPQHF
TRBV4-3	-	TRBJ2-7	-	TGCGCCAGCAGCCAAGAAATCGGACCGCACTACGAGCAGTACTTC	CASSQEIGPHYEQYF
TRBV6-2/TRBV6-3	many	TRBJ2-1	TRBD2	TGTGCCAGCAGCTCCCGCGGGAGAGTCTACAATGAGCAGTTCTTC	CASSSRGRVYNEQFF
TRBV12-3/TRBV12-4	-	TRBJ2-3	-	TGTGCCAGCAGCCCGACAGTTCGAACAGATACGCAGTATTTT	CASSPTVRTDTQYF
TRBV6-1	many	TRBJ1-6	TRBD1	TGTGCCAGCACCCAGGGGGCGGGCTCCTATAATTCACCCCTCCACTTT	CASTQGAGSYNSPLHF
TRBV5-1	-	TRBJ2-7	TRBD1	TGCGCCAGCAGCTTTACGGCGGGACAGGGATACGAGCAGTACTTC	CASSFTAGQGYEQYF
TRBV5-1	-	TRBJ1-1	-	TGCGCCAGCAGCTGGCGGACGGTGAACACTGAAGCTTTCTTT	CASSWRTVNTEAFF
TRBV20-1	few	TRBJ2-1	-	TGCAGTGCTTCCTGGGAGAGTCGCTACAATGAGCAGTTCTTC	CSASWESRYNEQFF
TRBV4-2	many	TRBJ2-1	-	TGTGCCAGCAGCCAAAACCACCTAAGCTCCTACAATGAGCAGTTCTTC	CASSQNHLSSYNEQFF
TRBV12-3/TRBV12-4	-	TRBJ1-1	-	TGTGCCAGCAGTCGGTGGGCAGGAGGCACTGAAGCTTTCTTT	CASSRWAGGTEAFF
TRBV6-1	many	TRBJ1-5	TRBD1	TGTGCCAGCAGAACCGGGACAGGGGGCCGTCAGCCCCAGCATTTT	CASRTGTGGRQPQHF
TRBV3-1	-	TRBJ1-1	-	TGTGCCAGCAGCCCGCCATTGATGAACACTGAAGCTTTCTTT	CASSPPLMNTEAFF
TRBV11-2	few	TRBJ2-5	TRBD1	TGTGCCAGCAGCTTAGATCTGGCCACAGGGGCCCAGTACTTC	CASSLDLATGAQYF
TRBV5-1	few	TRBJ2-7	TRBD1	TGCGCCAGCAGCTTGGCGCCGGGACAGGGTGGCGGCGAGCAGTACTTC	CASSLAPGQGGGEQYF
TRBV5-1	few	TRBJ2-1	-	TGCGCCAGCAGCTTGGAAAGGGTCTCCTACAATGAGCAGTTCTTC	CASSLERVSYNEQFF
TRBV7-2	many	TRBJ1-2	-	TGTGCCAGCAGCTTAGATGGGGCAGGTGGCTACACCTTC	CASSLDGAGGYTF
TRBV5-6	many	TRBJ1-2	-	TGTGCCAGCAGCTTGGTGGGGATCGGCTACACCTTC	CASSLVGIGYTF
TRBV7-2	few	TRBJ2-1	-	TGTGCCAGCACTCAGGGGGAGGTCAATGAGCAGTTCTTC	CASTQGEVNEQFF
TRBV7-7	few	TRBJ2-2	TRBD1	TGTGCTAGCAGCAGGGGGCTCGGCACCGGGGAGCTGTTTTTT	CASSRGLGTGELFF
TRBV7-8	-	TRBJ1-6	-	TGTGCCAGCAGCTTAGCCCGGGGACGGAATTCACCCCTCCACTTT	CASSLARGRNSPLHF
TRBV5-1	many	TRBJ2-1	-	TGCGCCAGCAGCTTGGTGCTAGCGACGAGCTCCTACAATGAGCAGTTCTTC	CASSLVLATSSYNEQFF
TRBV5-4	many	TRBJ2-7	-	TGTGCCAGCAGCTTGGGGGGACGGAGCGAGCAGTACTTC	CASSLGGRSEQYF
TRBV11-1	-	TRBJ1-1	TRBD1	TGTGCCAGCAGCTTACCTAACTTCCGGGACAGGGGTATATTTATGAACACTGAAGCTTTCTTT	CASSLPNFRDRGIFMNTEAFF
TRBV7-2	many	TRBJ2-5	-	TGTGCCAGCAGGAGGGGGGAAGAGACCCAGTACTTC	CASRRGEETQYF
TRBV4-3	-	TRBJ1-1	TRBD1	TGCGCCAGCAGCCAGGGGATGACAGGGGTGGCTGAAGCTTTCTTT	CASSQGMTGVAEAFF
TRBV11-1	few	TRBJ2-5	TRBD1	TGTGCCAGCAGCCCACAGGGGTTAGACCAAGAGACCCAGTACTTC	CASSPQGLDQETQYF
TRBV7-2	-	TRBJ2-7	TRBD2	TGTGCCAGCAGCTTAGTTGGGGCGGGAGTGGCCTACGAGCAGTACTTC	CASSLVGAGVAYEQYF
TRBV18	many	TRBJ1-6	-	TGTGCCAGCTCACCAATTGGTTGGCAGGGGAATTCACCCCTCCACTTT	CASSPIGWQGNSPLHF
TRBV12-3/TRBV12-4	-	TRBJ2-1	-	TGTGCCAGCAGTTCCCGTCAGGGCTCCTACAATGAGCAGTTCTTC	CASSSRQGSYNEQFF